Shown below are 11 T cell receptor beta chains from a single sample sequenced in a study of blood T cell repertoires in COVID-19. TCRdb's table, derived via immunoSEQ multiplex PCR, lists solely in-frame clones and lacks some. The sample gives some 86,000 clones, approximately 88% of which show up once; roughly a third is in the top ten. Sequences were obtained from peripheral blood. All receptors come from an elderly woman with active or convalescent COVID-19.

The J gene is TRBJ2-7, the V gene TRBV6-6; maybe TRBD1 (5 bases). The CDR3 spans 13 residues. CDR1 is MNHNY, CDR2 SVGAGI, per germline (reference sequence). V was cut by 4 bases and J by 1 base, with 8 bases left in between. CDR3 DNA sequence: TGTGCCAGCAGTTTGGCAGGGTCCTACGAGCAGTACTTC. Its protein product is CASSLAGSYEQYF.

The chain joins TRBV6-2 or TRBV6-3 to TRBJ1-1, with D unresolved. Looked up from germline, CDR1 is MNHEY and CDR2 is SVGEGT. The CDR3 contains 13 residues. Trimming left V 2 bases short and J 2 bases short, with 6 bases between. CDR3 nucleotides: TGTGCCAGCAGTTACGTACTTAACACTGAAGCTTTCTTT. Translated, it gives CASSYVLNTEAFF.

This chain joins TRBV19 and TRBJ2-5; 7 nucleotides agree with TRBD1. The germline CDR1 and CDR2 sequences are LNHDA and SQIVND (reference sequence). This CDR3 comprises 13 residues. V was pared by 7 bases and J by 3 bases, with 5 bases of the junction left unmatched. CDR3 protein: CASKRGPEETQYF. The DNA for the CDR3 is TGTGCCAGTAAGAGGGGGCCAGAAGAGACCCAGTACTTC. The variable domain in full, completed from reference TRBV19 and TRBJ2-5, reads DGGITQSPKYLFRKEGQNVTLSCEQNLNHDAMYWYRQDPGQGLRLIYYSQIVNDFQKGDIAEGYSVSREKKESFPLTVTSAQKNPTAFYLCASKRGPEETQYFGPGTRLLVL.

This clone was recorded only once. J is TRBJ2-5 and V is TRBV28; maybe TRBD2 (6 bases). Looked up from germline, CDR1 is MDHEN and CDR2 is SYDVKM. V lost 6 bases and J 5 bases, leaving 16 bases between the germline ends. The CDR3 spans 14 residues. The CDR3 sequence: CASSHAGPRETQYF. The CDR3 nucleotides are TGTGCCAGCAGCCACGCGGGGCCTCGGGAGACCCAGTACTTC.

CDR3 sequence (DNA): TGTGCCAGCAGCCAGGGGAGTAGCAATCAGCCCCAGCATTTT. Its protein is CASSQGSSNQPQHF. This sequence joins TRBV3-1 (or the pseudogene TRBV3-2) and TRBJ1-5; D is unclear. The germline V and J ends were trimmed by 3 bases and 0 bases, with 6 bases remaining between them. This CDR3 spans 14 amino acids. The germline V gene encodes CDR1 LGHDT and CDR2 YNNKEL (reference sequence).

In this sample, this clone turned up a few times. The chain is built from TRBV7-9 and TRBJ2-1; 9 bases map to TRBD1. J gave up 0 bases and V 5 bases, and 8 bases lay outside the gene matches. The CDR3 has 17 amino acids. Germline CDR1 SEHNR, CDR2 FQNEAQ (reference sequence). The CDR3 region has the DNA TGTGCCAGCAGCAACCGGGACAGGGACTCCTCCTACAATGAGCAGTTCTTC. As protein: CASSNRDRDSSYNEQFF. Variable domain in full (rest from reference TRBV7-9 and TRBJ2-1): DTGVSQNPRHKITKRGQNVTFRCDPISEHNRLYWYRQTLGQGPEFLTYFQNEAQLEKSRLLSDRFSAERPKGSFSTLEIQRTEQGDSAMYLCASSNRDRDSSYNEQFFGPGTRLTVL.

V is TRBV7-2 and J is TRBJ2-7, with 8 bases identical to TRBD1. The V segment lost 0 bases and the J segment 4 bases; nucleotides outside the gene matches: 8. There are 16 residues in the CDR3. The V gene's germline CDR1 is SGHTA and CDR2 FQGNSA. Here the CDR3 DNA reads TGTGCCAGCAGCTTAGCCGGACAGGGAGGTTTATACGAGCAGTACTTC. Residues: CASSLAGQGGLYEQYF.

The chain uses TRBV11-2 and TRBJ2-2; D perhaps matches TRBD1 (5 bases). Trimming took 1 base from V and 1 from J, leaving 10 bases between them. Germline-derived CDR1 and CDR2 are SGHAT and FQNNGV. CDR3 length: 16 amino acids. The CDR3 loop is CASSLVLQENTGELFF. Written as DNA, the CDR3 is TGTGCCAGCAGCTTAGTGTTACAGGAGAACACCGGGGAGCTGTTTTTT.

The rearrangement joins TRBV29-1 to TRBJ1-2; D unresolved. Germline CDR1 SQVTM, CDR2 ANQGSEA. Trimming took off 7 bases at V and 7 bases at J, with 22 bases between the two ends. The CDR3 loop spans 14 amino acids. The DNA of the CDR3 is TGCAGCGCCCCCCATCCACAGAACTTCCTTGGCTACACCTTC. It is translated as CSAPHPQNFLGYTF.

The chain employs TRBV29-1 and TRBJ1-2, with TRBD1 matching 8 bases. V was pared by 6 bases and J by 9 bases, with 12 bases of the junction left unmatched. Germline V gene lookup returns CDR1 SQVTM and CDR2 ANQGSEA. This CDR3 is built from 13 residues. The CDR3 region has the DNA TGCAGCGTAGCCCGACAGGGGCTATGGAGCTACACCTTC. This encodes CSVARQGLWSYTF.

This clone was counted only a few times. The CDR3 region is CASTALLVRETQYF. The DNA of the CDR3 is TGTGCCAGCACGGCCCTACTAGTTCGAGAGACCCAGTACTTC. This sequence joins TRBV2 and TRBJ2-5, with D possibly matching TRBD2 (5 bases). Looked up from germline, CDR1 is SNHLY and CDR2 is FYNNEI. V lost 7 bases and J 4 bases, leaving 16 bases between the germline ends. The CDR3 length is 14 residues.